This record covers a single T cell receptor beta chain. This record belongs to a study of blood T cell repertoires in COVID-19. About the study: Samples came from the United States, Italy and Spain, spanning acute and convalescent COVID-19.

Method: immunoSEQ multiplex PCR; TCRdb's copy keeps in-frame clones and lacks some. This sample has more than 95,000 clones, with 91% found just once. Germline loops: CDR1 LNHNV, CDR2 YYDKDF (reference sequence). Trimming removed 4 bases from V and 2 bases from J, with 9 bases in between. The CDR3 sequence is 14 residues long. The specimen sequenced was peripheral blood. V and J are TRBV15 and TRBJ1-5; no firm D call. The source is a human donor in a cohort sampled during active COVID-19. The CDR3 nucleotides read TGTGCCACCAGCACAGAGAGGGGCAATCAGCCCCAGCATTTT. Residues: CATSTERGNQPQHF.